The T cell receptor (beta chain) under discussion was sequenced for a study of blood T cells in healthy people across ages. Next came a second PCR, run for roughly 7 to 12 cycles, which used a sample-barcoded 5' primer along with a J-beta primer mix. TCRdb recomputed calls from the 5' RACE reads with MiXCR, one row per CDR3 protein. In the table there are about 1.6 million distinct CDR3 sequences, 34% of which are singletons. V shed 8 bases and J shed 4 bases, with 23 bases lying between them. The germline V gene has CDR1 DFQATT and CDR2 SNEGSKA (reference sequence). The CDR3 is 15 residues long. The sample was blood. The rearrangement uses TRBV20-1 and TRBJ2-5; a weak D match, TRBD2 (6 bases). This receptor was taken from a woman in her thirties in good health. CDR3 sequence (DNA): TGCAGTCCCACTGGGGGGACTGCTTGGGGAGAGACCCAGTACTTC. Its translation is CSPTGGTAWGETQYF.